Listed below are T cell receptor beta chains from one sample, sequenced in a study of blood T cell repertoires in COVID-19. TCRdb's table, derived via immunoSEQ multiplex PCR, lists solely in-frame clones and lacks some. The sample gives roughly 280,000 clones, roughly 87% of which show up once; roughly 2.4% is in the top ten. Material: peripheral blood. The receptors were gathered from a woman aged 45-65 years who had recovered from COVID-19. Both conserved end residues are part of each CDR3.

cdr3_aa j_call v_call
CASSLLESYGYTF TRBJ1-2 TRBV28
CASSVDGQSGGYTF TRBJ1-2 TRBV9
CASSRQRLRSYNEQFF TRBJ2-1 TRBV3-1/TRBV3-2
CASSFLGRVHEQYF TRBJ2-7 TRBV28
CASSPTGMANEKLFF TRBJ1-4 TRBV28
CASSGTTGNTEAFF TRBJ1-1 TRBV9
CASSIAHGQGYEQYF TRBJ2-7 TRBV19
CASKGEGRGDEAFF TRBJ1-1 TRBV2
CASSLYSGIPGQYF TRBJ2-7 TRBV7-8
CAAAGTEDTEAFF TRBJ1-1 TRBV10-3
CACRGGRATDTQYF TRBJ2-3 TRBV30
CASSYRGYYGYTF TRBJ1-2 TRBV6-5
CASSLVLRTENTGELFF TRBJ2-2 TRBV7-8
CASSLTTVSMNTEAFF TRBJ1-1 TRBV7-8
CASSLSRNTEAFF TRBJ1-1 TRBV27
CASAPGLNEKLFF TRBJ1-4 TRBV18